The entry that follows covers one T cell receptor (beta chain) sequence. This clone was seen once. What this receptor recognizes is not known. No much larger clonotype is one base removed from it; base qualities were not supplied. The source of the sample is a study of PD-1 blockade in classical Hodgkin lymphoma (dated by TCRdb to the early 2020s). About the full investigation: Nivolumab dosing was 3 mg/kg intravenously every 2 weeks, continuing until either disease progression or unacceptable toxicity. The study used TCR beta sequencing and CyTOF to define a peripheral blood immune signature of response to PD-1 blockade in classical Hodgkin lymphoma. What the work shows at the level of the full study, not this receptor alone: Lower diversity was seen in patients whose nivolumab began less than 1 year after ASCT, and these patients were left out of later analyses so that immune reconstitution would not confound the results. Baseline TCR diversity was reported as lower in newly diagnosed patients than in healthy donors, and lower still in relapsed/refractory patients. Trial patients achieving complete response had baseline diversity similar to newly diagnosed patients, whereas partial responders and progressors had significantly lower diversity. Only a single clinical trial cohort was studied, and what caused the repertoire differences, possibly disease activity or prior therapy, remained undefined. By C4D1, a significant rise was seen in CD4+ TCR diversity but not in CD8+ TCR diversity (p=0.0027 vs p=0.16), and the rise was most apparent among complete responders (p=0.02).

Genomic DNA was isolated using the Qiagen DNeasy kit from unsorted PBMCs as well as from negatively selected CD4+ and CD8+ fractions. TCR beta CDR3 regions were subjected to amplification by immunoSEQ multiplex PCR with primers that anneal to V and J segments. A synthetic immune receptor repertoire was used to minimize amplification bias, and any remaining bias was removed computationally after sequencing. As for the original processing: Repertoire diversity was quantified as the Shannon entropy index using custom Python scripts. Unsorted, CD4+ and CD8+ repertoires were examined separately, except in combined analyses, for which CD4+ and CD8+ sequences were merged in silico. A clone counted as expanded when the clone's frequency after treatment rose at least 2-fold relative to C1D1, and clones undetected at baseline were given a pseudocount of 0.5. Clones with 0 or 1 copy at C1D1 were defined as singleton clones, while clones with 2 or more copies were defined as non-singleton clones. Clones expanded in unsorted samples were assigned a CD4+, CD8+ or unknown annotation through matching of protein sequences in sorted samples from the same patient. Diversity changes from C1D1 to C4D1 were tested in paired samples using Wilcoxon tests. TCRdb obtained this table from immuneACCESS and retained in-frame rearrangements with V and J assigned. These tables miss some clones; where compared with another copy, unresolved V genes account for less than half of the shortfall, and the remainder is unexplained. From that table come the V and J calls and clone size; the DNA was used to work out D and trimming. The sample table shows 90,000 to 140,000 clones, and roughly nine tenths are seen once. Around a fifth of the sample goes to the ten largest clones.

The germline V gene specifies SNHLY as CDR1 and FYNNEI as CDR2. The cysteine opens and the phenylalanine closes a CDR3 of 13 amino acids. Only the CDR3 region is kept as DNA, spanning 39 bases read in frame from base 1. Ends trimmed: V by 6 bases, J by 4 bases; bases unmatched to a gene: 0. Taken with the paper, the label for time point translates to: cycle 4 day 1 (C4D1), after less than 7 weeks of nivolumab. Every trial patient had relapsed following autologous stem cell transplantation, and prior brentuximab vedotin exposure was what differed among cohorts A, B and C. A total of around 60 patients with relapsed/refractory classical Hodgkin lymphoma made up the trial cohort, and each patient's best overall response was complete response, partial response or progressive disease. In the multi-cohort phase II CheckMate 205 trial, trial patients received single-agent nivolumab. An independent review committee assessed best overall response by applying the 2007 International Working Group response criteria. Trial PBMCs were collected just before the start of nivolumab (C1D1) and during therapy at cycle 2 day 1 and cycle 4 day 1. Peripheral blood was collected in 8 mL Vacutainer Cell Preparation Tubes, from which PBMCs were isolated by centrifugation and then cryopreserved.

This receptor was taken from a human donor with classical Hodgkin lymphoma. The chain is encoded by TRBV2 joined to TRBJ2-3; 11 central bases correspond to TRBD1. The sequencing here drew on peripheral blood mononuclear cells (PBMCs), taken before the fourth cycle of nivolumab. The DNA sequence is given as TGTGCCAGCAGGGGACAGGGGGCAGATACGCAGTATTTT. This is translated as CASRGQGADTQYF.